This T cell receptor beta chain was captured by sequencing in a study of early T cells in non-severe SARS-CoV-2 infection. A single record per CDR3 protein comes from TCRdb applying MiXCR to the 5' RACE reads. The sample records 35,000 to 50,000 distinct CDR3 sequences, 20% to 25% being singletons. V lost 3 bases and J lost 9, with 16 bases in between. The germline V gene encodes CDR1 SGHRS and CDR2 YFSETQ. The CDR3 covers 15 residues. Comments on this clonotype: The antigen is not known.

Study findings and constraints: CD4 and private specificities were missed by VDJdb matching, which favored anti-spike CD8 responses.

Source: whole blood, taken at baseline. This chain connects TRBV5-1 to TRBJ1-6; D may be TRBD1 (6 bases). This TCR derives from an adult who was a healthcare worker with PCR-confirmed SARS-CoV-2 infection or an uninfected control (not recorded which). CDR3 coding DNA: TGCGCCAGCAGCTCAGGAGAGGGGGGTACTTCACCCCTCCACTTT. It yields the protein CASSSGEGGTSPLHF. Filled out from reference TRBV5-1 and TRBJ1-6, the complete variable domain reads KAGVTQTPRYLIKTRGQQVTLSCSPISGHRSVSWYQQTPGQGLQFLFEYFSETQRNKGNFPGRFSGRQFSNSRSEMNVSTLELGDSALYLCASSSGEGGTSPLHFGNGTRLTVT.